Shown below are 11 T cell receptor beta chains from a single sample sequenced in a study of T cell responses to AZD1222 COVID-19 vaccine. Only in-frame clones appear in the TCRdb table, and some are missing; sequencing was by immunoSEQ multiplex PCR. The repertoire consists of 150,000 to 200,000 clones, with roughly 92% occurring once and the leading ten covering approximately 4%. The sequencing used peripheral blood, collected 28 days after the second dose of the MenACWY control vaccine. These receptors were obtained from an adult who received the MenACWY meningococcal vaccine as a control.

V gene TRBV19 combines with J gene TRBJ2-1; 14 nucleotides agree with TRBD2. The length of the CDR3 is 13 residues. Per germline, CDR1 LNHDA and CDR2 SQIVND (reference sequence). Trimming cost V 9 bases and J 12 bases; bases outside gene matches: 7. CDR3 residues: CASRGTSGSWQFF. CDR3 bases: TGTGCCAGCAGGGGGACTAGCGGGAGTTGGCAGTTCTTC.

The V and J genes are TRBV30 and TRBJ1-5, with D perhaps TRBD1 (6 bases). The V gene's germline CDR1 is GTSNPN and CDR2 SVGIG (reference sequence). The CDR3 has 13 residues. Trimming stripped 5 bases from V and 9 bases from J, with 17 bases between. CDR3 coding DNA: TGTGCCTGGGGTGGGGGGGGCAGGTTGCCCCAGCATTTT. Translated, it gives CAWGGGGRLPQHF.

The chain employs TRBV6-5 and TRBJ2-7; TRBD1 matches at 10 bases. CDR1 and CDR2 (germline): MNHEY, SVGAGI. The CDR3 loop spans 15 amino acids. The J segment lost 1 base and the V segment lost 4 bases, leaving 4 bases of the junction unmatched. This CDR3 is CASSSPGQGSYEQYF. CDR3 DNA sequence: TGTGCCAGCAGTTCACCGGGACAGGGGTCCTACGAGCAGTACTTC.

The rearrangement uses TRBV7-2 and TRBJ2-7, with a weak D call TRBD2 (5 bases). The CDR3 has 15 amino acids. The V and J ends lost 0 bases and 2 bases respectively, with 11 bases between them. Germline CDR1 SGHTA, CDR2 FQGNSA. The CDR3 is CASSLAALATYEQYF. DNA for the CDR3: TGTGCCAGCAGCTTAGCGGCCCTAGCAACCTACGAGCAGTACTTC.

V usage is TRBV19 and J usage is TRBJ2-2, with 11 bases lining up with TRBD2. Germline V lookup: CDR1 LNHDA, CDR2 SQIVND (reference sequence). This CDR3 spans 15 amino acids. The trim removed 4 bases at V and 6 bases at J, leaving 4 bases unmatched. The CDR3 is CASSRSSGRSGELFF. In DNA, the CDR3 is TGTGCCAGTAGTAGGTCTAGCGGGAGGTCCGGGGAGCTGTTTTTT.

The chain carries TRBV6-5 and TRBJ1-1; a possible D gene is TRBD1 (5 bases). CDR3 size: 15 residues. In germline, CDR1 is MNHEY, CDR2 SVGAGI. V lost 5 bases, J lost 0 bases, and 13 bases lay in between. The CDR3 here is CASSPRQYMNTEAFF. CDR3 in DNA: TGTGCCAGCAGTCCGCGACAGTACATGAACACTGAAGCTTTCTTT.

The chain is built from TRBV4-2 and TRBJ2-2, with 10 bases that match TRBD2. The CDR3 sequence is 16 residues long. V trimming: 5 bases; J trimming: 3 bases; junction bases outside the gene matches: 6. CDR1 is LGHNA, CDR2 YNFKEQ, per germline. The CDR3: CASSSSGREDTGELFF. The CDR3 DNA sequence: TGTGCCAGCAGCTCGAGCGGGAGGGAGGACACCGGGGAGCTGTTTTTT.

The chain has TRBV29-1 and TRBJ1-3; D remains ambiguous. V lost 7 bases, J lost 0 bases, and 16 bases lay in between. Per the germline V gene, CDR1 is SQVTM and CDR2 is ANQGSEA. CDR3 length: 15 residues. Written as DNA, the CDR3 is TGCAGCGCCGAGGCTATGGACCTCTCTGGAAACACCATATATTTT. As protein: CSAEAMDLSGNTIYF.

The V and J genes are TRBV19 and TRBJ1-3; D possibly corresponds to TRBD1 (6 bases). V shed 0 bases and J shed 0 bases, with 15 bases lying between them. Germline assignment: CDR1 LNHDA and CDR2 SQIVND (reference sequence). The CDR3 spans 18 residues. The CDR3 DNA sequence: TGTGCCAGTAGTATAGATCGGTCCGGGACACACTCTGGAAACACCATATATTTT. It specifies CASSIDRSGTHSGNTIYF.

A few counts support this clone. The chain joins TRBV5-1 to TRBJ2-2; D tentatively fits TRBD1 or TRBD2 (6 bases each). The germline V gene encodes CDR1 SGHRS and CDR2 YFSETQ. With 0 bases removed from V and 4 bases from J, the gap between germline ends came to 13 bases. CDR3 length: 16 amino acids. The CDR3 protein is CASSLAPGAGTGELFF. The CDR3 DNA is TGCGCCAGCAGCTTGGCCCCGGGGGCCGGCACCGGGGAGCTGTTTTTT.

The chain couples TRBV11-3 to TRBJ2-1, with 9 bases fitting TRBD2. Germline CDR1 and CDR2: SGHNT and YENEEA. V was pared by 5 bases and J by 0 bases, with 5 bases of the junction left unmatched. The CDR3 has 16 amino acids. The CDR3, as DNA: TGTGCCAGCAGCCCCGTTAGCGGGAGCTCCTACAATGAGCAGTTCTTC. Its protein is CASSPVSGSSYNEQFF. Complete variable domain (other parts from reference TRBV11-3 and TRBJ2-1): EAGVVQSPRYKIIEKKQPVAFWCNPISGHNTLYWYLQNLGQGPELLIRYENEEAVDDSQLPKDRFSAERLKGVDSTLKIQPAELGDSAVYLCASSPVSGSSYNEQFFGPGTRLTVL.